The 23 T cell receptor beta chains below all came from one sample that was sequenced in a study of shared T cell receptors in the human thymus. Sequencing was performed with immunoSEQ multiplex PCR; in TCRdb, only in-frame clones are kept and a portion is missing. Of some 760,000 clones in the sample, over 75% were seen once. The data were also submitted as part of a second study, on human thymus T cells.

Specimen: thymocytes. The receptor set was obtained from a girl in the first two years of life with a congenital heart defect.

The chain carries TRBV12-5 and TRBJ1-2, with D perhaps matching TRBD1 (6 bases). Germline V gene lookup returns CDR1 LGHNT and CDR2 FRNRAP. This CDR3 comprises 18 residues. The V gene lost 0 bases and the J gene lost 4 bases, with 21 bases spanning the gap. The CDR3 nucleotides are TGTGCTAGTGGTTTGGTGGTTACCGGACAGTCAGAGATCTATGGCTACACCTTC. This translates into CASGLVVTGQSEIYGYTF.

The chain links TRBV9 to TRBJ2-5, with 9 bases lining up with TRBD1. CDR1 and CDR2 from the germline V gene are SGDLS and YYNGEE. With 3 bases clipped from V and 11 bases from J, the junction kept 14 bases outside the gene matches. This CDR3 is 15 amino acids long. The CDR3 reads CASSGGDRAPGEQYF. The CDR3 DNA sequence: TGTGCCAGCAGCGGGGGGGACAGGGCACCGGGGGAGCAGTACTTC.

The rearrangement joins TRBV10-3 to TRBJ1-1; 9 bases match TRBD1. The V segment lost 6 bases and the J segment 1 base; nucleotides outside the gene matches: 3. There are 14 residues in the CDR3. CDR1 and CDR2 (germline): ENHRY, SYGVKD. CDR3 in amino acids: CAIRQGAPNTEAFF. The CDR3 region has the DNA TGTGCCATCAGACAGGGGGCGCCGAACACTGAAGCTTTCTTT.

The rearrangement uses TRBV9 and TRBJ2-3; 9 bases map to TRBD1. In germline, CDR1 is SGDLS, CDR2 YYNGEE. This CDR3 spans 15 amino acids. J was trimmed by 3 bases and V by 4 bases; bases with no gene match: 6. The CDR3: CASSPTGGGTDTQYF. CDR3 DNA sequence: TGTGCCAGCAGCCCTACAGGGGGCGGAACAGATACGCAGTATTTT.

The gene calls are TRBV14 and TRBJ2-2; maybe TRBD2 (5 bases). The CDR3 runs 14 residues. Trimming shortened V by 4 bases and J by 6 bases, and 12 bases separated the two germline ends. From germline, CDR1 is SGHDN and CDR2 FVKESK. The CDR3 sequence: CASSRGSVAGELFF. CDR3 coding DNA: TGTGCCAGCAGCCGCGGTAGCGTAGCCGGGGAGCTGTTTTTT.

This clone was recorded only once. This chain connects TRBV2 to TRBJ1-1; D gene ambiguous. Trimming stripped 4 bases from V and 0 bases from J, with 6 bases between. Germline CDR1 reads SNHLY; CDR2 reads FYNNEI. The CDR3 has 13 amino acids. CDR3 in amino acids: CASSVQMNTEAFF. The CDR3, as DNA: TGTGCCAGCAGTGTGCAGATGAACACTGAAGCTTTCTTT. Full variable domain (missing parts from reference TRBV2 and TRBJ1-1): EPEVTQTPSHQVTQMGQEVILRCVPISNHLYFYWYRQILGQKVEFLVSFYNNEISEKSEIFDDQFSVERPDGSNFTLKIRSTKLEDSAMYFCASSVQMNTEAFFGQGTRLTVV.

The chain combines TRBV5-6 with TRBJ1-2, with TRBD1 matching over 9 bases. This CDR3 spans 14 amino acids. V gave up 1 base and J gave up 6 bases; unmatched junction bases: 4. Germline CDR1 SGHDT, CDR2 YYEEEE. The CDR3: CASSLPTGGDGYTF. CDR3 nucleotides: TGTGCCAGCAGCTTGCCCACAGGGGGCGATGGCTACACCTTC.

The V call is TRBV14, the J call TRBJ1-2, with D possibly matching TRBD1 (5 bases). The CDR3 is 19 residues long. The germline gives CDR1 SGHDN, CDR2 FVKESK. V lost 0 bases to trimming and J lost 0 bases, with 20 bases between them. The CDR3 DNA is TGTGCCAGCAGCCAAGACCAAATCCACCGGGGGAGCCCTAACTATGGCTACACCTTC. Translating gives CASSQDQIHRGSPNYGYTF.

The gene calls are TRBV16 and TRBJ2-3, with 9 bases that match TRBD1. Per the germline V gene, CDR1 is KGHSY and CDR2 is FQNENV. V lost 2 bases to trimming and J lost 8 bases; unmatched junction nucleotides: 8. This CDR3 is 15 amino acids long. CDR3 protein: CASSQGTGPPFTQYF. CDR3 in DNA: TGTGCCAGCAGCCAAGGGACAGGGCCCCCCTTTACGCAGTATTTT.

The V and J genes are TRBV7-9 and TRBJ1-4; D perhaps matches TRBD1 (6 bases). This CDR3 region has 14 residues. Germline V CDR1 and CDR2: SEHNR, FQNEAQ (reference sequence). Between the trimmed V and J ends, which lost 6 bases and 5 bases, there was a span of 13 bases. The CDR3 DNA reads TGTGCCAGCAGTGCAGGGGTGAGGAATGAAAAACTGTTTTTT. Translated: CASSAGVRNEKLFF.

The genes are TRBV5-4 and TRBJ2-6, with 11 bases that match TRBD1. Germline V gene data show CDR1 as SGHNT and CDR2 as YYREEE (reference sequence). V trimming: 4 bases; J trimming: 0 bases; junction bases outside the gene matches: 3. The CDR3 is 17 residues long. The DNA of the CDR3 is TGTGCCAGCAGCCGGGACAGGGGGGGCTCTGGGGCCAACGTCCTGACTTTC. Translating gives CASSRDRGGSGANVLTF.

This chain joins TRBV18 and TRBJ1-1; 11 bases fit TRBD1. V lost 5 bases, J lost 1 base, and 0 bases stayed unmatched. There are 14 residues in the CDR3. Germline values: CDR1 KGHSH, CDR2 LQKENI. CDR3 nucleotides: TGTGCCAGCTCAGGACAGGGGGCGAACACTGAAGCTTTCTTT. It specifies CASSGQGANTEAFF.

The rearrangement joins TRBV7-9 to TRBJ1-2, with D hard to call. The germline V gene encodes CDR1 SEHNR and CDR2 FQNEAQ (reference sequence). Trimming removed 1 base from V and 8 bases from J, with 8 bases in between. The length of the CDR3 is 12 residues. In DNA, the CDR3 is TGTGCCAGCAGCTTAGGTGGAGAGGGCTACACCTTC. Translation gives CASSLGGEGYTF.

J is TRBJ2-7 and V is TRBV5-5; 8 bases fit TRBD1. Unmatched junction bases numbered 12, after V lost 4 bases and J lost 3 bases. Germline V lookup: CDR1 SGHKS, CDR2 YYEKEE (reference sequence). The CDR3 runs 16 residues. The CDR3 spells CASSIPTGANVYEQYF. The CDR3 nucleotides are TGTGCCAGCAGCATACCGACAGGGGCTAATGTCTACGAGCAGTACTTC.

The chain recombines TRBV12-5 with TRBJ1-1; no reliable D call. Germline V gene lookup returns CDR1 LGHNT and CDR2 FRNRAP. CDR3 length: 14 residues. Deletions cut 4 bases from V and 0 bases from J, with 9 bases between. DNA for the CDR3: TGTGCTAGTGGTTCGTCAGGAATGAACACTGAAGCTTTCTTT. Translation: CASGSSGMNTEAFF.

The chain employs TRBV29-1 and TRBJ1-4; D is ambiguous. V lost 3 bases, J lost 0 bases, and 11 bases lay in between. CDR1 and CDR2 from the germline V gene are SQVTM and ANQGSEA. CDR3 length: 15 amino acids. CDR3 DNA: TGCAGCGTTGAGGAAGGCGACTCAACTAATGAAAAACTGTTTTTT. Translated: CSVEEGDSTNEKLFF.

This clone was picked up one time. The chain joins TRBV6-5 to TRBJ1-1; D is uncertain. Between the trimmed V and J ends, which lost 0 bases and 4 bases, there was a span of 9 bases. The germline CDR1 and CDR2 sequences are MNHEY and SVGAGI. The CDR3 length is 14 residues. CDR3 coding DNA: TGTGCCAGCAGTTACTCACCAATTAGCACTGAAGCTTTCTTT. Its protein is CASSYSPISTEAFF.

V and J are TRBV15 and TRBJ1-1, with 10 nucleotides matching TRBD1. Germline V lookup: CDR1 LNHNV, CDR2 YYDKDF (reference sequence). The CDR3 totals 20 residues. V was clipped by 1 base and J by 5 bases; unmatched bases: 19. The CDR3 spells CATSRVTFPKIVGQGTEAFF. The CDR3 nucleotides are TGTGCCACCAGCAGAGTTACTTTCCCAAAAATAGTGGGACAGGGGACTGAAGCTTTCTTT.

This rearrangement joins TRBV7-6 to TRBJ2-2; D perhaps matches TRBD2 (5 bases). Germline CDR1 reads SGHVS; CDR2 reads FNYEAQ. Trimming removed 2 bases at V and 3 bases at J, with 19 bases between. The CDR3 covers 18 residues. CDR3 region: CASSLFGFRGVDTGELFF. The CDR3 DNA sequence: TGTGCCAGCAGCTTATTCGGTTTTCGGGGAGTTGACACCGGGGAGCTGTTTTTT.

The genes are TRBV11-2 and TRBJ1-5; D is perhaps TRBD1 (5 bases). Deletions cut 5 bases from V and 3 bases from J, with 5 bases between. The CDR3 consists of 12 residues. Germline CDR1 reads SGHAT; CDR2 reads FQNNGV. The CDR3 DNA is TGTGCCAGCAGCGGGGCCAATCAGCCCCAGCATTTT. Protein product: CASSGANQPQHF.

CDR3 sequence: CASSNRVQHNKSNQPQHF. The CDR3 coding sequence is TGTGCCAGCAGTAACCGGGTCCAGCACAATAAATCAAATCAGCCCCAGCATTTT. The chain uses TRBV27 and TRBJ1-5; no reliable D call. V was clipped by 5 bases and J by 4 bases, with 24 bases between them. The CDR3 is 18 residues long. CDR1 and CDR2 (germline): MNHEY, SMNVEV (reference sequence).

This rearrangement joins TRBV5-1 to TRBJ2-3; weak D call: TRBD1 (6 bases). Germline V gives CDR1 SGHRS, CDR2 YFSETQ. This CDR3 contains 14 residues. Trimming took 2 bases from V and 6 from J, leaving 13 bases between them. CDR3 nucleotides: TGCGCCAGCAGCTTACCGACAGGTTCCGATACGCAGTATTTT. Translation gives CASSLPTGSDTQYF.

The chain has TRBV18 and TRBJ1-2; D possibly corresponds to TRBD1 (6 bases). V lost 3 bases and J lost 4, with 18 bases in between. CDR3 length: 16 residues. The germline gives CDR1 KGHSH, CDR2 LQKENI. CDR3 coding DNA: TGTGCCAGCTCACCGAAAAAAACAGGGACCGGCTATGGCTACACCTTC. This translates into CASSPKKTGTGYGYTF.